One sample yielded the 22 T cell receptor beta chains listed below, sequenced in a study of glioma-infiltrating T cells after dendritic cell vaccination (dated by TCRdb to the mid-2010s). Libraries came from the immunoSEQ multiplex PCR assay. TCRdb's version of the immuneACCESS table is confined to in-frame rearrangements and falls short of the full clone set. An unresolved V gene accounts for under half of the shortfall where checked; the remainder is of unknown origin. The sample table lists roughly 56,000 clones, 85% to 90% of them with a count of one. Approximately 9.6% of the sample comes from the top ten. According to the study, the label for this sample's time point signals: after dendritic cell vaccination, including at tumor progression/relapse. The specimen comprised blood, sampled after dendritic cell vaccination. These receptors were collected from a human donor with glioblastoma.

This clone was seen more than once but under ten times. The chain joins TRBV5-6 to TRBJ1-6; possibly TRBD1 for D (6 bases). Trimming took 5 bases from V and 9 from J, leaving 12 bases between them. The CDR3 runs 13 residues. Per the germline V gene, CDR1 is SGHDT and CDR2 is YYEEEE. The CDR3: CASRNTGSSPLHF. In DNA form, the CDR3 reads TGTGCCAGCAGGAACACAGGGTCTTCACCCCTCCACTTT. Drawing the rest from reference TRBV5-6 and TRBJ1-6, the complete variable domain is DAGVTQSPTHLIKTRGQQVTLRCSPKSGHDTVSWYQQALGQGPQFIFQYYEEEERQRGNFPDRFSGHQFPNYSSELNVNALLLGDSALYLCASRNTGSSPLHFGNGTRLTVT.

This clone was picked up one time. The rearrangement joins TRBV9 to TRBJ2-2; no reliable D call. Germline V CDR1 and CDR2: SGDLS, YYNGEE. This CDR3 region has 16 residues. Trimming shortened V by 1 base and J by 1 base, and 11 bases separated the two germline ends. The CDR3 DNA follows: TGTGCCAGCAGCGTATCAGTCAGGATGAACACCGGGGAGCTGTTTTTT. As protein: CASSVSVRMNTGELFF.

The rearrangement links TRBV5-1 to TRBJ1-4; D perhaps matches TRBD1 (6 bases). The CDR3 is made up of 14 amino acids. V was pared by 5 bases and J by 4 bases, with 12 bases between. Germline V gene data show CDR1 as SGHRS and CDR2 as YFSETQ. The chain's CDR3 is CASSLGRGNEKLFF. The CDR3 DNA reads TGCGCCAGCAGTTTAGGCAGGGGTAATGAAAAACTGTTTTTT.

V usage is TRBV5-1 and J usage is TRBJ1-3, with 9 bases that match TRBD1. V lost 4 bases, J lost 3 bases, and 5 bases stayed unmatched. There are 15 residues in the CDR3. Germline V gives CDR1 SGHRS, CDR2 YFSETQ. CDR3 nucleotide sequence: TGCGCCAGCAGCCCGACAGGGGGAGGTGGAAACACCATATATTTT. It specifies CASSPTGGGGNTIYF. The entire variable domain, with the rest obtained from reference TRBV5-1 and TRBJ1-3, is as follows: KAGVTQTPRYLIKTRGQQVTLSCSPISGHRSVSWYQQTPGQGLQFLFEYFSETQRNKGNFPGRFSGRQFSNSRSEMNVSTLELGDSALYLCASSPTGGGGNTIYFGEGSWLTVV.

V gene TRBV9 combines with J gene TRBJ2-1, with D tentatively TRBD2 (6 bases). The CDR3 is made up of 14 amino acids. V shed 3 bases and J shed 5 bases, with 12 bases lying between them. Germline loops: CDR1 SGDLS, CDR2 YYNGEE. In DNA, the CDR3 is TGTGCCAGCAGCGCCGGGACTGGAAACAATGAGCAGTTCTTC. Translating it yields CASSAGTGNNEQFF.

The rearrangement links TRBV7-2 to TRBJ1-1, with a possible D match to TRBD1 (6 bases). V was shortened by 2 bases and J by 4 bases, with 11 bases between the two germline ends. Germline V gene sequence: CDR1 SGHTA, CDR2 FQGNSA. This CDR3 comprises 14 residues. The CDR3 loop reads CASSLSQGSTEAFF. CDR3 DNA sequence: TGTGCCAGCAGCTTATCCCAGGGGAGCACTGAAGCTTTCTTT.

The chain uses TRBV19 and TRBJ1-2; 9 bases are a match to TRBD1. The CDR3 is 15 residues long. Per germline, CDR1 LNHDA and CDR2 SQIVND (reference sequence). The junction had 7 bases not matched to a gene; V was cut back by 5 bases and J by 3 bases. The CDR3 spells CASSAGTGRYYGYTF. DNA of the CDR3: TGTGCCAGTAGTGCGGGGACAGGGCGTTACTATGGCTACACCTTC. Looking up the rest from reference TRBV19 and TRBJ1-2 gives the full variable domain: DGGITQSPKYLFRKEGQNVTLSCEQNLNHDAMYWYRQDPGQGLRLIYYSQIVNDFQKGDIAEGYSVSREKKESFPLTVTSAQKNPTAFYLCASSAGTGRYYGYTFGSGTRLTVV.

J is TRBJ1-1 and V is TRBV4-3; D unclear. The V end lost 1 base, the J end lost 0 bases, and 12 bases lay between the germline ends. This CDR3 contains 16 residues. Looked up from germline, CDR1 is LGHNA and CDR2 is YSLEER. CDR3 nucleotide sequence: TGCGCCAGCAGCCAAGCCAGACAAAACATGAACACTGAAGCTTTCTTT. Translated, it gives CASSQARQNMNTEAFF.

The gene calls are TRBV25-1 and TRBJ2-5; D may be TRBD1 (5 bases). CDR1 is MGHDK and CDR2 is SYGVNS in the germline V gene. Between the trimmed V and J ends, which lost 5 bases and 7 bases, there was a span of 17 bases. This CDR3 has 14 residues. CDR3 bases: TGTGCCAGCAGTCGTGCAGGGAATAAGGGGACCCAGTACTTC. Translated: CASSRAGNKGTQYF.

The CDR3, as DNA: TGCGCCAGCAGCCGGAGACTAGTGGTGTACGAGCAGTACTTC. Its protein is CASSRRLVVYEQYF. The rearrangement uses TRBV4-1 and TRBJ2-7; D is perhaps TRBD2 (6 bases). This CDR3 is built from 14 residues. Germline V gene sequence: CDR1 MGHRA, CDR2 YSYEKL. V was pared by 4 bases and J by 4 bases, with 14 bases between.

This clone was counted once. CDR3 in amino acids: CASSFRDRGHSGELFF. The CDR3 bases are TGTGCCAGCAGTTTCCGGGACAGGGGGCACTCCGGGGAGCTGTTTTTT. This chain uses TRBV11-2 with TRBJ2-2; 12 bases are shared with TRBD1. The CDR3 length is 16 residues. CDR1 is SGHAT, CDR2 FQNNGV, per germline. After removal of 6 bases from V and 6 bases from J, the junction contained 8 bases not matched to a gene.

The chain carries TRBV19 and TRBJ1-3; 9 bases map to TRBD1. The CDR3 consists of 14 residues. Trimming took 7 bases from V and 2 from J; bases not matched to a gene: 3. CDR1 and CDR2 (germline): LNHDA, SQIVND (reference sequence). The CDR3 loop is CASIHRGPGNTIYF. CDR3 sequence (DNA): TGTGCCAGTATACACAGGGGGCCTGGAAACACCATATATTTT.

The V call is TRBV6-5, the J call TRBJ2-2; 8 nucleotides match TRBD1. Germline CDR1 and CDR2: MNHEY and SVGAGI. This CDR3 spans 14 amino acids. J gave up 4 bases and V 6 bases, and 4 bases lay outside the gene matches. CDR3 coding DNA: TGTGCCAGCAGATGGACAGGGCGCACCGGGGAGCTGTTTTTT. It codes for CASRWTGRTGELFF.

This sequence joins TRBV7-9 and TRBJ1-3; 7 nucleotides line up with TRBD1. The CDR3 sequence is 13 residues long. Losses at the gene ends were 6 bases for V and 4 bases for J; bases not matched to a gene: 3. Germline V lookup: CDR1 SEHNR, CDR2 FQNEAQ (reference sequence). The CDR3 loop is CASSAGGGNTIYF. The CDR3 region has the DNA TGTGCCAGCAGTGCAGGGGGAGGAAACACCATATATTTT.

CDR3 residues: CASSQERTSGPQETQYF. CDR3 bases: TGCGCCAGCAGCCAAGAAAGGACTAGCGGGCCACAAGAGACCCAGTACTTC. The chain is built from TRBV4-1 and TRBJ2-5, with 11 bases matching TRBD2. V lost 0 bases, J lost 2 bases, and 5 bases stayed unmatched. The CDR3 covers 17 residues. Per the germline V gene, CDR1 is MGHRA and CDR2 is YSYEKL.

The genes are TRBV19 and TRBJ1-6; D is unclear. The CDR3 consists of 15 residues. Trimming cost V 1 base and J 5 bases, with 9 bases left between them. The germline V gene has CDR1 LNHDA and CDR2 SQIVND (reference sequence). The CDR3 DNA sequence: TGTGCCAGTAGTATAGCGGAGCTGCATAATTCACCCCTCCACTTT. Translating gives CASSIAELHNSPLHF. Drawing the rest from reference TRBV19 and TRBJ1-6, the complete variable domain is DGGITQSPKYLFRKEGQNVTLSCEQNLNHDAMYWYRQDPGQGLRLIYYSQIVNDFQKGDIAEGYSVSREKKESFPLTVTSAQKNPTAFYLCASSIAELHNSPLHFGNGTRLTVT.

This rearrangement joins TRBV9 to TRBJ2-1; 7 nucleotides align to TRBD1. Trimming removed 4 bases from V and 5 bases from J; junction bases left unmatched: 9. Germline CDR1 is SGDLS and CDR2 is YYNGEE. CDR3 size: 15 residues. CDR3 bases: TGTGCCAGCAGCCCCGAGGGGGCCAGAAACAATGAGCAGTTCTTC. Translation gives CASSPEGARNNEQFF. The full variable domain, completed using reference TRBV9 and TRBJ2-1, is DSGVTQTPKHLITATGQRVTLRCSPRSGDLSVYWYQQSLDQGLQFLIQYYNGEERAKGNILERFSAQQFPDLHSELNLSSLELGDSALYFCASSPEGARNNEQFFGPGTRLTVL.

The J gene is TRBJ1-2, the V gene TRBV2; D uncertain. The CDR3 is 15 residues long. Between the trimmed V and J ends, which lost 4 bases and 4 bases, there was a span of 16 bases. Per germline, CDR1 SNHLY and CDR2 FYNNEI. CDR3 loop: CASSANRRFVYGYTF. Written as DNA, the CDR3 is TGTGCCAGCAGTGCGAACAGACGATTTGTCTATGGCTACACCTTC.

V gene TRBV5-4 combines with J gene TRBJ1-1; TRBD1 matches 7 bases. Germline trimming cut 4 bases from V and 1 base from J; bases unmatched to any gene: 4. Germline loops: CDR1 SGHNT, CDR2 YYREEE (reference sequence). The CDR3 has 14 amino acids. This CDR3 reads CASSDDRENTEAFF. CDR3 nucleotides: TGTGCCAGCAGCGACGACAGGGAGAACACTGAAGCTTTCTTT.

V usage is TRBV12-5 and J usage is TRBJ1-1; D ambiguous. Per the germline V gene, CDR1 is LGHNT and CDR2 is FRNRAP. V was trimmed by 0 bases and J by 2 bases, leaving 13 bases between them. The CDR3 spans 16 residues. The DNA for the CDR3 is TGTGCTAGTGGTTTGGTACTCGGGGTTGGAAACACTGAAGCTTTCTTT. Its protein is CASGLVLGVGNTEAFF.

This clone occurred a few times. The chain joins TRBV9 to TRBJ2-5, with 9 bases that match TRBD1. CDR1 and CDR2 from the germline V gene are SGDLS and YYNGEE. This CDR3 spans 16 amino acids. With V trimmed by 3 bases and J by 5 bases, 11 bases remained unmatched. The CDR3 DNA follows: TGTGCCAGCAGCGGACGAGGGACAGGGAGAGGGGAGACCCAGTACTTC. Translation: CASSGRGTGRGETQYF.

The chain has TRBV9 and TRBJ1-1, with a possible D match to TRBD1 (6 bases). Trimming shortened V by 3 bases and J by 2 bases, and 11 bases separated the two germline ends. This CDR3 has 14 amino acids. The V gene's germline CDR1 is SGDLS and CDR2 YYNGEE. For the CDR3, the DNA is TGTGCCAGCAGCGCTTCAGGGGTCAACACTGAAGCTTTCTTT. Its translation is CASSASGVNTEAFF.